This T cell receptor beta chain was obtained from a study of blood T cell repertoires in COVID-19. Overall study context: The study drew acute and convalescent COVID-19 samples from the United States, Italy and Spain. Sources were T cells, B-cell-depleted T cells, or PBMCs; the material itself was cDNA or gDNA.

This CDR3 comprises 14 residues. Looked up from germline, CDR1 is ENHRY and CDR2 is SYGVKD. V lost 8 bases to trimming and J lost 8 bases; unmatched junction nucleotides: 10. Original processing notes: Amplification of reference gene primers provided the estimated nucleated cell counts. The protocol was immunoSEQ multiplex PCR, while the TCRdb copy is restricted to in-frame clones and leaves out a portion. That table is the source of V, J and clone size, and D and trimming were worked out from the DNA. The table shows 140,000 or so clones, with about three quarters occurring only once. The specimen was peripheral blood. This sequence was found in an older woman with acute or convalescent COVID-19. V gene TRBV10-3 combines with J gene TRBJ2-1, with 9 bases lining up with TRBD2. CDR3 in DNA: TGTGCCATCCGGCTAGCGGGAATGGGGGATGAGCAGTTCTTC. Translation: CAIRLAGMGDEQFF.